This T cell receptor (beta chain) was sequenced for a study of Graves' ophthalmopathy and Graves' hyperthyroidism. The CDR3 totals 12 residues. With 7 bases clipped from V and 5 bases from J, the junction kept 1 base outside the gene matches. Germline V CDR1 and CDR2: SQVTM, ANQGSEA. Whole-study findings and limits: Thyroid clonotypes that were expanded above 0.001 frequency mostly also appeared in blood.

A word on this clonotype: Its target is unknown.

Aged 18 to 65, hyperthyroidism patients had been newly diagnosed, with under 2 months' duration. TCR beta CDR3 regions were amplified from RNA transcripts. RT-PCR in the first round used HTBI primers; a second-round multiplex PCR followed. One entry per CDR3 protein results from TCRdb running MiXCR on the multiplex PCR reads. The sample lists some 1.1 million distinct CDR3 sequences; about 35% were seen once. The sequenced material came from peripheral blood or thyroid tissue (not recorded which). This TCR derives from an adult man with Graves' hyperthyroidism. The V gene is TRBV29-1, the J gene TRBJ2-6; 8 nucleotides agree with TRBD1. CDR3 residues: CSARGRANVLTF. The CDR3 coding sequence is TGCAGCGCCAGGGGGCGGGCCAACGTCCTGACTTTC.